What follows describes a single T cell receptor beta chain. Its antigen is currently unknown. The CDR3 has 14 residues. J was trimmed by 5 bases and V by 5 bases; bases with no gene match: 8. In germline, CDR1 is SEHNR, CDR2 FQNEAQ (reference sequence). These data belong to a study of T cell responses to AZD1222 COVID-19 vaccine. The study, taken as a whole, reports: Across the whole spike, CD4 TCRs peaked at regions 160-218 and 743-854.

Measured with immunoSEQ multiplex PCR; TCRdb has only the in-frame clones, and not every one. The sample contains approximately 150,000 clones, roughly 92% of which appear only once. The source of this sequence is an adult who received the AZD1222 COVID-19 vaccine. Material: peripheral blood, obtained 28 days after the second AZD1222 dose. The chain joins TRBV7-9 to TRBJ1-1; 7 bases are shared with TRBD1. CDR3 bases: TGTGCCAGCAGCCCTCAGGGGGGACTTACTGAAGCTTTCTTT. As protein: CASSPQGGLTEAFF.